This T cell receptor (beta chain) was documented in a study of shared clonotypes between healthy human individuals. Germline CDR1 SGHDN, CDR2 FVKESK. The CDR3 runs 13 residues. Trimming took off 5 bases at V and 6 bases at J, with 13 bases between the two ends. There were no recent acute infections or vaccinations among the donors, who were healthy HIV-negative adults. This clone was found once. As yet, its antigen is unknown. The repertoire was sequenced with immunoSEQ multiplex PCR; TCRdb's copy has only in-frame clones and lacks some. The sample carries over a million clones, around 74% recorded once. General study results and limits: The four-donor shared clonotypes exceeded non-shared clonotypes in generation probability, with non-shared ones scoring lower. With few donors, the genetic and exposure-history diversity represented was limited.

The TCR sequence derives from a man aged 18-30 years in good health. Sequenced sample: memory CD4+ T cells sorted from blood. Subset described: CD45RA-negative fraction. The chain carries TRBV14 and TRBJ1-1, with a tentative D call TRBD1 (5 bases). For the CDR3, the DNA is TGTGCCAGCAGCGGCTGGGGGAGGGCTGAAGCTTTCTTT. It specifies CASSGWGRAEAFF.